The 5 T cell receptor beta chains given below trace back to one sample, sequenced in a study of T-cell memory formation after mild COVID-19. Each CDR3 protein gets one entry after TCRdb re-called the 5' RACE reads with MiXCR. This sample yields about 140,000 distinct CDR3 sequences, of which over 6% are seen a single time; more than 2% belongs to the top ten. Input material: PBMCs or a T cell subset sorted from them (not recorded which). The receptors here all came from an adult woman who had mild COVID-19 (a few samples of this study predate the infection). Cell type and time point are not known.

This clonotype was detected many times. The chain recombines TRBV5-6 with TRBJ2-7; D remains ambiguous. Germline values: CDR1 SGHDT, CDR2 YYEEEE. V gave up 3 bases and J gave up 5 bases, with 6 bases separating them. This CDR3 region has 11 residues. The CDR3 here is CASSSYHEQYF. The CDR3 nucleotides read TGTGCCAGCAGCTCGTACCACGAGCAGTACTTC.

This clonotype has just a few counts. This rearrangement joins TRBV5-1 to TRBJ2-3; D may be TRBD1 (6 bases). Trimming removed 4 bases at V and 4 bases at J, with 16 bases between. CDR1 is SGHRS and CDR2 is YFSETQ in the germline V gene. The CDR3 consists of 15 residues. CDR3 bases: TGCGCCAGCAGCGGGACAACTAGGGCCGCAGATACGCAGTATTTT. Translated: CASSGTTRAADTQYF.

This clonotype was seen ten or more times. V and J are TRBV7-9 and TRBJ2-2, with D perhaps being TRBD1 or TRBD2 (5 bases each). The CDR3 totals 18 residues. Germline CDR1 and CDR2: SEHNR and FQNEAQ (reference sequence). V lost 5 bases to trimming and J lost 4 bases, with 23 bases between them. The CDR3 region is CASSRNFRDGGSTGELFF. Here the CDR3 DNA reads TGTGCCAGCAGCCGGAACTTCCGGGACGGAGGAAGCACCGGGGAGCTGTTTTTT. Together with reference TRBV7-9 and TRBJ2-2, the CDR3 gives the full variable domain: DTGVSQNPRHKITKRGQNVTFRCDPISEHNRLYWYRQTLGQGPEFLTYFQNEAQLEKSRLLSDRFSAERPKGSFSTLEIQRTEQGDSAMYLCASSRNFRDGGSTGELFFGEGSRLTVL.

This chain links TRBV19 with TRBJ2-4; perhaps TRBD2 as D (5 bases). The CDR3 totals 14 residues. V lost 7 bases and J 1 base, leaving 11 bases between the germline ends. Germline V gene data show CDR1 as LNHDA and CDR2 as SQIVND (reference sequence). This chain's CDR3 is CASIGVGAKNIQYF. The CDR3 DNA reads as TGTGCCAGTATCGGGGTGGGCGCCAAAAACATTCAGTACTTC.

This clonotype appeared a few times. The chain links TRBV4-1 to TRBJ1-3; D perhaps matches TRBD1 (6 bases). The V end was cut by 3 bases, the J end by 3 bases, with 15 bases between. This CDR3 contains 16 residues. Per germline, CDR1 MGHRA and CDR2 YSYEKL. CDR3 amino acids: CASSHPGTTFGNTIYF. CDR3 nucleotides: TGCGCCAGCAGCCACCCCGGGACAACTTTTGGAAACACCATATATTTT.